This T cell receptor (beta chain) was documented in a study of T cell repertoires in cytomegalovirus infection. For the study at large: Matching HLA type, along with CMV infection, was indicated by public TCR beta signatures. Notes on the study in general: Dominating the ex vivo response were HLA-C-restricted CMV-specific TCR beta clonotypes. Carriage of CMV together with the relevant HLA was identifiable through cumulative public TCR beta family frequency.

One entry per CDR3 protein results from TCRdb running MiXCR on the reads. Seen here are around 630,000 distinct CDR3 sequences, 24% observed once, and the top ten hold roughly 8%. This CDR3 comprises 16 residues. The V gene's germline CDR1 is MGHRA and CDR2 YSYEKL. Notes on this clonotype: Its specificity is unknown. One end of the junction varies from germline; a read error may be responsible.

The sample comprised CD8+ T cells from PBMCs. The sequence was obtained from a human donor in good health (CMV status not recorded). Some clones in this sample may be carry-over from other donors' samples. The chain recombines TRBV4-1 with TRBJ1-6, with 9 bases fitting TRBD1. CDR3 DNA sequence: TGTGCCAGCAGCCCATCCCGACAGGGGGGCTATTCACCCCTCCACTTT. Translation: CASSPSRQGGYSPLHF.